This TCR beta chain was obtained from a study of T cell repertoires in cytomegalovirus infection (dated by TCRdb to about 2019). For context, the study as a whole: Because public TCR beta signatures pointed to carriage of CMV infection together with the matching HLA type, the HLA type of each donor mattered for the analysis. Broader findings and caveats from the paper: The ex vivo response was dominated by HLA-C-restricted CMV-specific TCR beta clonotypes, and the single most frequent clonotype in two of eight donors was supplied by these HLA-C-restricted clonotypes. Carriers of CMV infection plus the relevant HLA type were discriminated by the cumulative frequency of public TCR beta family members in the study cohort and in an independent approximately 340-donor cohort.

The instrument given in TCRdb is Illumina HiSeq 1500. TCRdb reprocessing: public reads trimmed at Q25 with fastp, clones called with MiXCR, in-frame beta chains kept. Rows merge per CDR3 protein into single entries with the most common DNA and genes. Counted in this sample were approximately 500,000 distinct CDR3 sequences; about 15% of them appeared once. Roughly a quarter of the sample is taken by the ten largest. The CDR3 covers 14 residues, taking in both the cysteine and the phenylalanine. The retained sequence is limited to the CDR3, 42 bases, with the frame set at the first base. In the germline V gene (reference sequence), CDR1 corresponds to DFQATT and CDR2 to SNEGSKA. Trimming removed 1 base from V and 0 bases from J, leaving 7 bases between the germline ends. With regard to this clonotype: Its antigen remains undetermined. No much larger clone is present one base from it, and per-base qualities are unavailable.

The sequence came from a human donor in good health (CMV status not recorded). Some clones in this sample may be carry-over from other donors' samples. The sequencing sample was made of CD8+ T cells from PBMCs. The V gene is TRBV20-1 and the J gene is TRBJ1-3; the D gene identity is not certain. The CDR3 reads as follows: CSARVPDSGNTIYF. The nucleotide sequence is given as TGCAGTGCTAGAGTACCGGACTCTGGAAACACCATATATTTT.